Below, 25 T cell receptor beta chains from the same sample are listed, as sequenced in a study of cytotoxic CD8 clonotypes in ibrutinib-treated CLL. Measured with immunoSEQ multiplex PCR; TCRdb has only the in-frame clones, and not every one. Here the sample spans under 35,000 clones, more than 65% being singletons. This sample comprised PBMCs, obtained after 24 months of ibrutinib treatment. All receptors derive from a human donor with chronic lymphocytic leukemia.

This chain joins TRBV9 and TRBJ1-3; maybe TRBD1 (6 bases). This CDR3 has 14 amino acids. From germline, CDR1 is SGDLS and CDR2 YYNGEE. With 3 bases removed from V and 1 base from J, the gap between germline ends came to 8 bases. Written as DNA, the CDR3 is TGTGCCAGCAGCGCAACAGGGTCTGGAAACACCATATATTTT. Amino acid sequence: CASSATGSGNTIYF.

V usage is TRBV27 and J usage is TRBJ1-1; a possible D gene is TRBD1 (5 bases). The CDR3 covers 14 residues. The germline V and J ends were trimmed by 4 bases and 2 bases, with 11 bases remaining between them. The germline V gene has CDR1 MNHEY and CDR2 SMNVEV (reference sequence). The CDR3 region has the DNA TGTGCCAGCAGTTATCACCGGGACAACACTGAAGCTTTCTTT. This translates into CASSYHRDNTEAFF.

The chain employs TRBV4-2 and TRBJ2-6; tentatively, D is TRBD1 (7 bases). Germline V lookup: CDR1 LGHNA, CDR2 YNFKEQ. V dropped 0 bases and J dropped 2 bases, with 26 bases sitting between them. The CDR3 has 22 residues. The CDR3 DNA is TGTGCCAGCAGCCAAGATCGAGGAGGGGGCGGAATGTTCGAAGCTGGGGCCAACGTCCTGACTTTC. Encoded protein: CASSQDRGGGGMFEAGANVLTF.

The chain uses TRBV27 and TRBJ1-1; D might be TRBD1 (5 bases). There are 14 residues in the CDR3. In germline, CDR1 is MNHEY, CDR2 SMNVEV (reference sequence). Trimming stripped 8 bases from V and 2 bases from J, with 15 bases between. This CDR3 reads CASARGGQNTEAFF. DNA of the CDR3: TGTGCCAGCGCCCGGGGGGGTCAAAACACTGAAGCTTTCTTT.

The V call is TRBV10-1, the J call TRBJ1-1; weak D call: TRBD1 (5 bases). CDR3 size: 13 residues. Germline V gene lookup returns CDR1 WNHNN and CDR2 SYGVQD (reference sequence). V lost 6 bases and J lost 1, with 9 bases in between. The DNA for the CDR3 is TGCGCCAGCAGCAGGGTCCCGAACACTGAAGCTTTCTTT. Translation: CASSRVPNTEAFF.

This clone is a singleton in its sample. CDR3 residues: CASSLGGNTGELFF. The DNA of the CDR3 is TGTGCCAGCAGTTTAGGCGGGAACACCGGGGAGCTGTTTTTT. The gene calls are TRBV6-6 and TRBJ2-2; D is ambiguous. Germline V lookup: CDR1 MNHNY, CDR2 SVGAGI (reference sequence). The CDR3 extends over 14 amino acids. V was trimmed by 4 bases and J by 1 base, leaving 7 bases between them.

J is TRBJ1-2 and V is TRBV5-1, with a weak D call TRBD1 (6 bases). The CDR3 spans 14 residues. Germline CDR1 and CDR2: SGHRS and YFSETQ. V was clipped by 4 bases and J by 1 base, with 11 bases between them. The CDR3 DNA reads TGCGCCAGCAGCCCTGGAGGGGGTAACTATGGCTACACCTTC. Its translation is CASSPGGGNYGYTF.

The gene calls are TRBV15 and TRBJ1-2; TRBD1 matches at 7 bases. V lost 1 base and J lost 4; bases outside the gene matches: 0. Germline V gene sequence: CDR1 LNHNV, CDR2 YYDKDF (reference sequence). CDR3 length: 13 amino acids. Written as DNA, the CDR3 is TGTGCCACCAGCAGAGGGGACAGCTATGGCTACACCTTC. It translates to CATSRGDSYGYTF.

There are a few counts of this clone. This rearrangement joins TRBV15 to TRBJ1-5; no definite D call. Germline V lookup: CDR1 LNHNV, CDR2 YYDKDF (reference sequence). V lost 1 base, J lost 3 bases, and 10 bases lay in between. The CDR3 length is 15 residues. As DNA, the CDR3 is TGTGCCACCAGCAGAGTCGTTGGGTTCAATCAGCCCCAGCATTTT. Its protein product is CATSRVVGFNQPQHF.

This chain connects TRBV4-1 to TRBJ2-4, with D tentatively TRBD1 (6 bases). V gave up 0 bases and J gave up 7 bases, with 16 bases separating them. Germline CDR1 is MGHRA and CDR2 is YSYEKL. The CDR3 sequence is 16 residues long. CDR3 sequence reads: CASSQERTAGSNIQYF. CDR3 nucleotide sequence: TGCGCCAGCAGCCAAGAAAGGACAGCTGGGAGCAACATTCAGTACTTC.

The chain carries TRBV5-1 and TRBJ2-6, with unresolved D. From germline, CDR1 is SGHRS and CDR2 YFSETQ. V was pared by 5 bases and J by 4 bases, with 13 bases between. This CDR3 has 15 residues. In nucleotides, the CDR3 is TGCGCCAGCAGTCCGCCTCTCGCGGGGGCCAACGTCCTGACTTTC. This encodes CASSPPLAGANVLTF.

V and J are TRBV28 and TRBJ2-2; D is ambiguous. The V and J ends lost 2 bases and 4 bases respectively, with 11 bases between them. In germline, CDR1 is MDHEN, CDR2 SYDVKM. The CDR3 runs 15 residues. CDR3 sequence reads: CASSLPRTPTGELFF. In DNA, the CDR3 is TGTGCCAGCAGTTTACCCCGGACCCCCACCGGGGAGCTGTTTTTT.

The chain carries TRBV5-1 and TRBJ2-5; perhaps D is TRBD1 or TRBD2 (5 bases each). Germline V lookup: CDR1 SGHRS, CDR2 YFSETQ. The CDR3 covers 12 residues. With 4 bases removed from V and 8 bases from J, the gap between germline ends came to 12 bases. The CDR3 bases are TGCGCCAGCAGCGGGGACCGCCTCACCCAGTACTTC. This translates into CASSGDRLTQYF.

The gene calls are TRBV30 and TRBJ2-4; either TRBD1 or TRBD2 may fit D (5 bases each). V lost 2 bases and J 2 bases, leaving 13 bases between the germline ends. The germline V gene has CDR1 GTSNPN and CDR2 SVGIG (reference sequence). This CDR3 spans 15 amino acids. CDR3 sequence reads: CAWSQGRGSKNIQYF. CDR3 coding DNA: TGTGCCTGGAGTCAGGGTCGGGGCTCCAAAAACATTCAGTACTTC.

Notes on this clone: At the DNA level, this CDR3 is encoded by other sequences in the same sample as well. The chain recombines TRBV6-5 with TRBJ1-1, with 8 bases that match TRBD1. The CDR3 consists of 13 residues. The germline gives CDR1 MNHEY, CDR2 SVGAGI. V trimming: 6 bases; J trimming: 4 bases; junction bases outside the gene matches: 4. The CDR3 DNA sequence: TGTGCCAGCAGAGGACAGGGCGGCACTGAAGCTTTCTTT. Translation: CASRGQGGTEAFF.

This clone is medium-sized by share. The rearrangement uses TRBV5-6 and TRBJ1-1; D is unresolved. The V end was cut by 4 bases, the J end by 1 base, with 8 bases between. CDR3 length equals 13 residues. Germline CDR1 and CDR2: SGHDT and YYEEEE. The CDR3, as DNA: TGTGCCAGCAGCATGACAAGGAACACTGAAGCTTTCTTT. Amino acid sequence: CASSMTRNTEAFF.

The chain employs TRBV28 and TRBJ1-2, with D perhaps TRBD1 (5 bases). Germline CDR1 MDHEN, CDR2 SYDVKM. V shed 2 bases and J shed 5 bases, with 9 bases lying between them. CDR3 length equals 13 residues. The CDR3 protein is CASSLPPGYGYTF. CDR3 in DNA: TGTGCCAGCAGTTTACCCCCAGGGTATGGCTACACCTTC.

J is TRBJ1-1 and V is TRBV19; 7 bases match TRBD1. The germline V gene encodes CDR1 LNHDA and CDR2 SQIVND (reference sequence). The CDR3 consists of 15 residues. The J segment lost 6 bases and the V segment lost 0 bases, leaving 7 bases of the junction unmatched. The CDR3 here is CASSIDRTGGAEAFF. CDR3 nucleotide sequence: TGTGCCAGTAGTATAGATCGGACAGGAGGGGCTGAAGCTTTCTTT.

This rearrangement joins TRBV5-4 to TRBJ2-1; 8 bases line up with TRBD1. V lost 4 bases to trimming and J lost 6 bases; unmatched junction nucleotides: 12. The CDR3 length is 16 residues. Germline-derived CDR1 and CDR2 are SGHNT and YYREEE (reference sequence). In nucleotides, the CDR3 is TGTGCCAGCAGCCTGCCCGACAGGGGAGGCCGCAATGAGCAGTTCTTC. Translation: CASSLPDRGGRNEQFF.

This CDR3 reads CSVEEQLSYEQYF. CDR3 DNA: TGCAGCGTTGAAGAACAGTTATCCTACGAGCAGTACTTC. The rearrangement uses TRBV29-1 and TRBJ2-7; D remains ambiguous. Germline V CDR1 and CDR2: SQVTM, ANQGSEA. Deletions cut 0 bases from V and 1 base from J, with 7 bases between. The CDR3 is 13 amino acids.

The gene calls are TRBV7-2 and TRBJ1-2; D gene uncertain. This CDR3 comprises 13 residues. Deletions cut 2 bases from V and 3 bases from J, with 7 bases between. Germline V gene data show CDR1 as SGHTA and CDR2 as FQGNSA. The CDR3 loop reads CASSLSSYYGYTF. DNA of the CDR3: TGTGCCAGCAGCTTATCCAGTTACTATGGCTACACCTTC. Full variable domain (outside the CDR3, taken from reference TRBV7-2 and TRBJ1-2): GAGVSQSPSNKVTEKGKDVELRCDPISGHTALYWYRQSLGQGLEFLIYFQGNSAPDKSGLPSDRFSAERTGGSVSTLTIQRTQQEDSAVYLCASSLSSYYGYTFGSGTRLTVV.

The chain links TRBV30 to TRBJ2-3; TRBD1 aligns across 10 bases. V lost 0 bases to trimming and J lost 3 bases; unmatched junction nucleotides: 6. Germline V gives CDR1 GTSNPN, CDR2 SVGIG (reference sequence). The CDR3 is 16 amino acids. Here the CDR3 DNA reads TGTGCCTGGAGTGTACCCCGGGACAGGGGAACAGATACGCAGTATTTT. This codes for CAWSVPRDRGTDTQYF.

This chain joins TRBV19 and TRBJ2-7, with 8 bases aligning to TRBD1. CDR3 size: 14 residues. V dropped 6 bases and J dropped 4; count of bases not matched to a gene: 8. The germline gives CDR1 LNHDA, CDR2 SQIVND (reference sequence). CDR3 coding DNA: TGTGCCAGTAGACCGACAGGGGAGCTGTACGAGCAGTACTTC. Its protein product is CASRPTGELYEQYF.

V and J are TRBV7-9 and TRBJ1-1, with D hard to call. V lost 0 bases and J 4 bases, leaving 0 bases between the germline ends. Germline assignment: CDR1 SEHNR and CDR2 FQNEAQ (reference sequence). This CDR3 spans 11 amino acids. In DNA, the CDR3 is TGTGCCAGCAGCTTAGCCACTGAAGCTTTCTTT. Its protein is CASSLATEAFF.

The chain employs TRBV5-1 and TRBJ2-2; TRBD2 agrees at 8 bases. Germline-derived CDR1 and CDR2 are SGHRS and YFSETQ. V dropped 0 bases and J dropped 6; count of bases not matched to a gene: 1. The CDR3 length is 14 residues. CDR3 loop: CASSLGLAPGELFF. Written as DNA, the CDR3 is TGCGCCAGCAGCTTGGGACTAGCGCCCGGGGAGCTGTTTTTT.